This is a list of T cell receptor beta chains from one sample in a study of human T cells and chemical hapten exposure. Each CDR3 protein gets one entry after TCRdb re-called the RACE reads with MiXCR. Of some 45,000 distinct CDR3 sequences listed, about 8.9% are singletons. Sequencing was performed on whole blood, taken in connection with sensitization to the hapten diphenylcyclopropenone (DPC). Source of these receptors: a woman aged 35 to 49 with alopecia areata. Some clones in this sample may be carry-over from other donors' samples. CDR3s include the opening cysteine and the closing phenylalanine or tryptophan. The D gene is left open where the match is weak. Rows may omit the clone size; those that give it use once, few, many or a size class.

many	-	TRBV7-6	TRBJ1-3	CASSLAAANTIYF	TGTGCCAGCAGCTTAGCAGCAGCAAACACCATATATTTT
many	-	TRBV29-1	TRBJ2-4	CSVEDKREIIAKNIQYF	TGCAGCGTTGAAGATAAGAGGGAGATAATAGCCAAAAACATTCAGTACTTC
-	-	TRBV14	TRBJ1-6	CASSQDLRGSPLHF	TGTGCCAGCAGCCAAGATTTGAGAGGTTCACCCCTCCACTTT
many	TRBD1	TRBV6-6	TRBJ1-6	CASTDRDRGKNSPLHF	TGTGCCAGCACCGACCGGGACAGGGGGAAAAATTCACCCCTCCACTTT
-	-	TRBV12-3/TRBV12-4	TRBJ1-3	CASSFVSAGSGNTIYF	TGTGCCAGCAGTTTTGTCAGCGCGGGCTCTGGAAACACCATATATTTT
many	-	TRBV20-1	TRBJ2-1	CSAPPSGLSDEQFF	TGCAGTGCTCCTCCATCAGGGCTAAGCGATGAGCAGTTCTTC
many	TRBD2	TRBV7-8	TRBJ2-7	CASSLERGVGSYYYEQYF	TGTGCCAGCAGCTTAGAACGGGGGGTTGGGTCCTACTACTACGAGCAGTACTTC
few	TRBD2	TRBV18	TRBJ2-3	CASSRLPAGGPTNTQYF	TGTGCCAGCTCACGACTTCCTGCGGGGGGGCCTACCAATACGCAGTATTTT
many	-	TRBV29-1	TRBJ2-2	CSVGRDTGELFF	TGCAGCGTTGGACGGGACACCGGGGAGCTGTTTTTT
many	TRBD1	TRBV6-5	TRBJ2-1	CASSYPGTGGNEQFF	TGTGCCAGCAGTTACCCTGGGACAGGGGGGAATGAGCAGTTCTTC
few	-	TRBV21-1	TRBJ2-1	CASSKETSGESSYNEQFF	TGTGCCAGCAGCAAAGAGACTAGCGGGGAAAGCTCCTACAATGAGCAGTTCTTC
many	-	TRBV12-3/TRBV12-4	TRBJ2-5	CASSFGAGGTQYF	-
many	TRBD2	TRBV28	TRBJ2-7	CASSLGTSGLYEQYF	TGTGCCAGCAGTTTAGGAACTAGCGGCTTATACGAGCAGTACTTC
many	-	TRBV6-2/TRBV6-3	TRBJ1-6	CASSLRKGDSPLHF	TGTGCCAGCAGCTTAAGGAAAGGGGATTCACCCCTCCACTTT
many	-	TRBV2	TRBJ2-1	CASSEARGGEQFF	TGTGCCAGCAGTGAAGCGCGAGGTGGGGAGCAGTTCTTC
many	TRBD2	TRBV20-1	TRBJ2-5	CSAWPPGLARETQYF	TGCAGTGCTTGGCCTCCGGGACTAGCGAGGGAGACCCAGTACTTC
many	-	TRBV5-1	TRBJ1-2	CASSLEAANYGYTF	TGCGCCAGCAGCTTGGAGGCAGCTAACTATGGCTACACCTTC
many	-	TRBV7-3	TRBJ2-3	CASSLQGGTDTQYF	TGTGCCAGCAGCCTCCAAGGGGGCACAGATACGCAGTATTTT
many	-	TRBV5-1	TRBJ2-7	CASRRGEYEQYF	TGCGCGTCGAGGAGGGGCGAATACGAGCAGTACTTC
many	TRBD1	TRBV7-3	TRBJ1-6	CASSSGQGANSPLHF	TGTGCCAGCAGCTCAGGACAGGGGGCAAATTCACCCCTCCACTTT
many	-	TRBV27	TRBJ2-1	CASSLTRHEQFF	TGTGCCAGCAGTTTGACCCGTCATGAGCAGTTCTTC
-	TRBD1	TRBV5-1	TRBJ1-6	CASSLRSSGQGNSPLHF	TGCGCCAGCAGCTTGCGCTCGTCGGGACAGGGCAATTCACCCCTCCACTTT
-	TRBD2	TRBV11-2	TRBJ2-3	CASSLVPAGSSTDTQYF	TGTGCCAGCAGCTTAGTTCCAGCGGGGTCTAGCACAGATACGCAGTATTTT
many	TRBD2	TRBV10-3	TRBJ2-1	CAISVNSGSYNEQFF	TGTGCCATCAGTGTAAATAGCGGGAGCTACAATGAGCAGTTCTTC
many	TRBD2	TRBV13	TRBJ2-1	CASSPGWAGGYNEQFF	TGTGCCAGCAGCCCTGGGTGGGCCGGGGGGTACAATGAGCAGTTCTTC
many	-	TRBV7-9	TRBJ2-7	CASSSTPSYRPHEQYF	TGTGCCAGCAGTTCAACACCAAGCTACAGGCCCCACGAGCAGTACTTC
-	TRBD1	TRBV20-1	TRBJ1-1	CSARDMTGVEAFF	TGCAGTGCTAGAGATATGACAGGGGTTGAAGCTTTCTTT
many	TRBD2	TRBV11-2	TRBJ2-1	CASSLEHAGTSGYNEQFF	TGTGCCAGCAGCTTAGAACATGCCGGGACTAGCGGATACAATGAGCAGTTCTTC
many	TRBD2	TRBV7-9	TRBJ2-1	CASSLTRGLEEQFF	TGTGCCAGCAGCTTAACGCGGGGGTTAGAGGAGCAGTTCTTC
many	TRBD2	TRBV4-1	TRBJ2-1	CASSALGLAGGLSYNEQFF	TGCGCCAGCAGTGCCCTGGGACTAGCGGGGGGCCTTTCCTACAATGAGCAGTTCTTC
few	-	TRBV6-4	TRBJ1-1	CASSDDQNTEAFF	TGTGCCAGCAGTGACGATCAGAACACTGAAGCTTTCTTT
-	-	TRBV5-1	TRBJ2-1	CASTTTVQGRNEQFF	TGCGCCAGCACCACTACGGTACAGGGACGGAATGAGCAGTTCTTC
many	-	TRBV9	TRBJ1-2	CASSVGWSNYGYTF	TGTGCCAGCAGCGTAGGATGGAGTAACTATGGCTACACCTTC
many	-	TRBV15	TRBJ2-2	CATSRKGVENGELFF	TGTGCCACCAGCCGTAAGGGGGTCGAAAACGGGGAGCTGTTTTTT
many	-	TRBV2	TRBJ2-2	CASRQTTLKNTGELFF	TGTGCCAGCAGGCAAACTACGCTAAAGAACACCGGGGAGCTGTTTTTT
many	TRBD1	TRBV3-1	TRBJ2-7	CASSQPGQGIYEQYF	TGTGCCAGCAGCCAGCCGGGACAGGGGATCTACGAGCAGTACTTC
many	-	TRBV27	TRBJ1-1	CASSLSSGGPPGTEAFF	TGTGCCAGCAGTTTAAGTTCTGGTGGGCCCCCTGGCACTGAAGCTTTCTTT
many	-	TRBV12-5	TRBJ1-5	CASGLGTVSNQPQHF	TGTGCTAGTGGTTTGGGGACAGTCAGCAATCAGCCCCAGCATTTT
many	-	TRBV13	TRBJ2-5	CASSLSTPQETQYF	TGTGCCAGCAGCTTATCAACCCCCCAAGAGACCCAGTACTTC
-	TRBD1	TRBV7-3	TRBJ1-5	CASRLDDRGHSQPQHF	TGTGCCAGCCGTCTGGACGACAGGGGGCATAGTCAGCCCCAGCATTTT
-	-	TRBV30	TRBJ1-1	CAWSVKGWLAFF	TGTGCCTGGAGTGTAAAGGGGTGGTTGGCTTTCTTT
many	TRBD1	TRBV12-3/TRBV12-4	TRBJ1-5	CASSRQGVNQPQHF	TGTGCCAGCAGCCGACAGGGGGTCAATCAGCCCCAGCATTTT
-	TRBD2	TRBV4-1	TRBJ2-1	CASSLTSGGAQNEQFF	TGCGCCAGCAGCCTCACCTCCGGGGGGGCGCAAAATGAGCAGTTCTTC